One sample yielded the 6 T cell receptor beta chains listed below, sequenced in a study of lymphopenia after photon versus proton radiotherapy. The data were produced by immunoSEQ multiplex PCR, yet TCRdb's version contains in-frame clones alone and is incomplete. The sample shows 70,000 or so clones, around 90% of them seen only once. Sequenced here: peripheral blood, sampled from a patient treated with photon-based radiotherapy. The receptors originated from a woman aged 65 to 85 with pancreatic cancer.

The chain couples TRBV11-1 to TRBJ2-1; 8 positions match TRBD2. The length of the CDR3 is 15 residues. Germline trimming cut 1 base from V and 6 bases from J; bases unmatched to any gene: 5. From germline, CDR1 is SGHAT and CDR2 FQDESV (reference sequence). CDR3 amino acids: CASSLDGLAPNEQFF. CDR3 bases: TGTGCCAGCAGCTTAGACGGACTAGCCCCCAATGAGCAGTTCTTC. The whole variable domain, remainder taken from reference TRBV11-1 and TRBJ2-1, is EAEVAQSPRYKITEKSQAVAFWCDPISGHATLYWYRQILGQGPELLVQFQDESVVDDSQLPKDRFSAERLKGVDSTLKIQPAELGDSAMYLCASSLDGLAPNEQFFGPGTRLTVL.

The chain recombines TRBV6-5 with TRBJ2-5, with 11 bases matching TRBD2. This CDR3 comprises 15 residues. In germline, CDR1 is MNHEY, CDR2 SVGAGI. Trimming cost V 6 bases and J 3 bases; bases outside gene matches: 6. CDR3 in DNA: TGTGCCAGCAGCCCCGGACTAGCGGGTAAAGAGACCCAGTACTTC. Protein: CASSPGLAGKETQYF.

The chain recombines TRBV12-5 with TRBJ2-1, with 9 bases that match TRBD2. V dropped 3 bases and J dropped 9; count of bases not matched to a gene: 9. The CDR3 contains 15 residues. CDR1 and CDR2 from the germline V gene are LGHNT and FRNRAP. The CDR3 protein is CASGFLAGGPCEQFF. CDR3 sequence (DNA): TGTGCTAGTGGTTTTCTGGCGGGAGGGCCGTGTGAGCAGTTCTTC.

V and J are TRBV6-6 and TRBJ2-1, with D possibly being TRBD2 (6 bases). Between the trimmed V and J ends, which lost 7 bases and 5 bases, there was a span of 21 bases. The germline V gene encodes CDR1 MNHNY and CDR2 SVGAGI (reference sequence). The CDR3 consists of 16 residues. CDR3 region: CASIPDRGTRNNEQFF. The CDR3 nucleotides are TGTGCCAGCATACCCGATCGGGGGACGAGAAACAATGAGCAGTTCTTC.

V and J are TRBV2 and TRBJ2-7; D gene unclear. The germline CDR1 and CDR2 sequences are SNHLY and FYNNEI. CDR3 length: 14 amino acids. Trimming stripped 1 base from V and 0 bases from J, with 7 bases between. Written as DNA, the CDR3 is TGTGCCAGCAGTGAAGGAGGCCACTCCTACGAGCAGTACTTC. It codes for CASSEGGHSYEQYF.

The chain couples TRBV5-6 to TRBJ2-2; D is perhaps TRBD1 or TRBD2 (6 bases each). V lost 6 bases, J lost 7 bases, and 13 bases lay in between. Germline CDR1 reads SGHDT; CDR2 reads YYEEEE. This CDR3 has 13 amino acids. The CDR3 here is CASTGARFGELFF. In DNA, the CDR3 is TGTGCCAGCACGGGGGCTAGGTTCGGGGAGCTGTTTTTT.